The 10 T cell receptor beta chains below were found in one sample sequenced in a study of T cell clones after liver transplantation. Some clones are missing from TCRdb's copy, which holds only in-frame ones; the method was immunoSEQ multiplex PCR. Of around 110,000 clones in the sample, roughly nine tenths are singletons; the top ten hold roughly 0.83%. The sequencing used CD4+ T cells from blood, collected 12 months after liver transplant. The origin of the receptors is a human patient who received a liver transplant. Some T cells may trace back to the graft donor.

This chain uses TRBV13 with TRBJ2-5; D not certain. From germline, CDR1 is PRHDT and CDR2 FYEKMQ (reference sequence). The CDR3 contains 13 residues. The V and J ends lost 4 bases and 6 bases respectively, with 12 bases between them. The CDR3 DNA reads TGTGCCAGCAGCTCGACCCGGCTTCAGACCCAGTACTTC. Translating it yields CASSSTRLQTQYF.

This clone was counted only a few times. This chain uses TRBV5-6 with TRBJ2-5, with TRBD2 matching 7 bases. Germline CDR1 is SGHDT and CDR2 is YYEEEE. Germline trimming cut 5 bases from V and 4 bases from J; bases unmatched to any gene: 5. The CDR3 has 13 residues. CDR3 residues: CASSMTGGETQYF. The CDR3 bases are TGTGCCAGCAGTATGACGGGGGGAGAGACCCAGTACTTC. The full variable domain, completed using reference TRBV5-6 and TRBJ2-5, is DAGVTQSPTHLIKTRGQQVTLRCSPKSGHDTVSWYQQALGQGPQFIFQYYEEEERQRGNFPDRFSGHQFPNYSSELNVNALLLGDSALYLCASSMTGGETQYFGPGTRLLVL.

This CDR3 reads CASSLTSGGSEQFF. The CDR3 region has the DNA TGTGCCAGCAGCCTCACTAGCGGAGGCTCTGAGCAGTTCTTC. This chain joins TRBV7-2 and TRBJ2-1; TRBD2 aligns across 8 bases. Trimming took 5 bases from V and 9 from J; bases not matched to a gene: 9. The germline V gene has CDR1 SGHTA and CDR2 FQGNSA. The CDR3 runs 14 residues.

Worth noting for this clone: This may stem from a read error, because a much larger clone lies one nucleotide away. Other DNA sequences within the sample encode an identical CDR3. The chain combines TRBV5-1 with TRBJ2-2; 7 bases fit TRBD1. In germline, CDR1 is SGHRS, CDR2 YFSETQ. The CDR3 length is 15 residues. J gave up 5 bases and V 3 bases, and 7 bases lay outside the gene matches. The CDR3 loop is CASSWETGRTGELFF. The CDR3 DNA reads as TGCGCCAGCAGCTGGGAGACAGGGCGGACCGGGGAGCTGTTTTTT.

V gene TRBV6-1 combines with J gene TRBJ1-1, with a weak D call TRBD1 (6 bases). CDR1 MNHNS and CDR2 SASEGT come from the germline V gene. Trimming removed 5 bases from V and 3 bases from J, with 16 bases in between. CDR3 length: 15 amino acids. DNA of the CDR3: TGTGCCAGCAGTCCCTACAGGGTGGTGGACACTGAAGCTTTCTTT. Translated: CASSPYRVVDTEAFF.

The chain combines TRBV5-1 with TRBJ1-2; D not certain. The CDR3 has 13 amino acids. The V and J ends lost 4 bases and 4 bases respectively, with 11 bases between them. Germline CDR1 reads SGHRS; CDR2 reads YFSETQ. In DNA, the CDR3 is TGCGCCAGCAGCGATGACACCCCCTATGGCTACACCTTC. Protein: CASSDDTPYGYTF.

The CDR3 DNA reads as TGTGCCAGTAGTATGGAATTTACCGGGACAGGGAATGAAAAACTGTTTTTT. It encodes CASSMEFTGTGNEKLFF. The V and J genes are TRBV19 and TRBJ1-4; 9 bases map to TRBD1. This CDR3 has 17 amino acids. Germline CDR1 is LNHDA and CDR2 is SQIVND (reference sequence). V lost 3 bases and J lost 5; bases outside the gene matches: 10.

The chain recombines TRBV5-1 with TRBJ2-7, with D perhaps TRBD1 (6 bases). From germline, CDR1 is SGHRS and CDR2 YFSETQ. CDR3 length: 13 amino acids. V was clipped by 4 bases and J by 3 bases, with 11 bases between them. CDR3 sequence reads: CASSAGQNYEQYF. The CDR3 DNA reads TGCGCCAGCAGCGCTGGACAGAACTACGAGCAGTACTTC.

This rearrangement joins TRBV29-1 to TRBJ2-5, with TRBD2 matching over 10 bases. Trimming removed 4 bases from V and 5 bases from J; junction bases left unmatched: 7. The CDR3 loop spans 14 amino acids. Germline loops: CDR1 SQVTM, CDR2 ANQGSEA. The CDR3 reads CSVGASGRYETQYF. CDR3 nucleotides: TGCAGCGTTGGCGCTAGCGGGAGATATGAGACCCAGTACTTC.

CDR3 loop: CASSRSGEHQPQHF. The CDR3 coding sequence is TGTGCCAGCTCACGTTCAGGGGAGCATCAGCCCCAGCATTTT. V usage is TRBV18 and J usage is TRBJ1-5; perhaps TRBD1 as D (6 bases). The CDR3 has 14 residues. Germline CDR1 reads KGHSH; CDR2 reads LQKENI. Trimming took off 4 bases at V and 5 bases at J, with 12 bases between the two ends.